This T cell receptor beta chain was identified during a study of OX40 agonist ivuxolimab in advanced cancers. The wider study: Six ivuxolimab dose levels, 0.01 to 10 mg/kg, were given intravenously every 2 weeks. Age averaged around 54 years (range about 20 to 79), and 82.7% were male.

Data came from immunoSEQ multiplex PCR; TCRdb stores just in-frame clones and leaves some out. The sample lists about 40,000 clones; 70% to 90% were seen once. Trimming took 4 bases from V and 7 from J; bases not matched to a gene: 19. This CDR3 has 18 amino acids. Germline values: CDR1 SGHNT, CDR2 YYREEE (reference sequence). The rearrangement links TRBV5-4 to TRBJ2-1; TRBD1 matches at 8 bases. This sample comprised CD4+ or CD8+ T cells sorted from blood, obtained in a trial of the OX40 agonist ivuxolimab. The TCR was taken from an adult with an advanced solid tumor such as melanoma, head and neck, liver or kidney cancer. CDR3 region: CASSPPFGQGQGNNEQFF. CDR3 coding DNA: TGTGCCAGCAGCCCTCCCTTCGGACAGGGCCAAGGTAATAATGAGCAGTTCTTC.